This T cell receptor (beta chain) was recovered during a study of T cell repertoires in aging, cancer and after chemotherapy. Study-level information: The full dataset contained some 8.7 million TCR reads.

TCR beta rearrangements were amplified from peripheral blood genomic DNA. A mixed TRB-A/B primer pool amplified rearranged TRB by multiplex touch-down PCR. In TCRdb, the multiplex PCR reads were re-called with MiXCR into one record per CDR3 protein. The data contain just under 2,000 distinct CDR3 sequences, approximately 30% of them seen just once; the ten biggest clones take up 9.5% to 13%. Sequences were obtained from blood. The sequence derives from a human donor with a solid tumor.

Here the CDR3 DNA reads TGTGCCAGCAGCTTGACCAGGGACAGGCAGGGCTACACCTTC. It specifies CASSLTRDRQGYTF. The chain has TRBV27 and TRBJ1-2; 8 bases agree with TRBD1. Germline assignment: CDR1 MNHEY and CDR2 SMNVEV (reference sequence). This CDR3 has 14 residues. The V gene end was trimmed by 6 bases and the J gene end by 8 bases; junction bases not matched to a gene: 11.